These T cell receptor beta chains were read from a single sample in a study of blood T cell repertoires in COVID-19. Sequenced by immunoSEQ multiplex PCR; TCRdb stores in-frame clones only, minus some. The sample shows some 140,000 clones, about four fifths of them seen only once. Sequencing used PBMCs or T cells enriched from blood (not recorded which). These receptors all come from a man aged 35 to 55 with acute COVID-19. Each CDR3 is given with its conserved first and last residue. Fields, in order: J gene, clone size, V gene, D gene, CDR3 protein, CDR3 DNA. The D gene is left open where the match is weak. Expanded clones get a size class; other rows say once, few or many, or leave the size out.

j_gene: TRBJ2-7
abundance: -
v_gene: TRBV24-1
d_gene: TRBD2
CDR3aa: CATSDPSGGTEQYF
CDR3nt: TGTGCCACCAGTGATCCTAGCGGGGGGACCGAGCAGTACTTC

j_gene: TRBJ2-1
abundance: -
v_gene: TRBV30
d_gene: TRBD2
CDR3aa: CAWSVFAGLAGNNEQFF
CDR3nt: TGTGCCTGGAGTGTATTCGCCGGCCTAGCGGGAAACAATGAGCAGTTCTTC

j_gene: TRBJ1-1
abundance: -
v_gene: TRBV25-1
d_gene: TRBD1
CDR3aa: CASSWTGQNTEAFF
CDR3nt: TGTGCCAGCAGTTGGACAGGTCAGAACACTGAAGCTTTCTTT

j_gene: TRBJ2-7
abundance: few
v_gene: TRBV7-2
d_gene: TRBD1
CDR3aa: CASSSRTGSYEQYF
CDR3nt: TGTGCCAGCAGCTCCCGGACAGGGTCCTACGAGCAGTACTTC

j_gene: TRBJ1-4
abundance: -
v_gene: TRBV7-9
d_gene: -
CDR3aa: CASSLVQGRGEKLFF
CDR3nt: TGTGCCAGCAGCTTAGTCCAGGGGAGAGGTGAAAAACTGTTTTTT

j_gene: TRBJ1-5
abundance: few
v_gene: TRBV19
d_gene: TRBD1
CDR3aa: CASSVDRTYSNQPQHF
CDR3nt: TGTGCCAGTAGTGTGGACAGGACCTATAGCAATCAGCCCCAGCATTTT

j_gene: TRBJ2-3
abundance: -
v_gene: TRBV20-1
d_gene: -
CDR3aa: CSAIPYSAQYF
CDR3nt: TGCAGTGCTATCCCGTATTCGGCGCAGTATTTT

j_gene: TRBJ2-6
abundance: -
v_gene: TRBV27
d_gene: TRBD1
CDR3aa: CASSPTGLGSGANVLTF
CDR3nt: TGTGCCAGCAGTCCGACAGGGTTGGGTTCTGGGGCCAACGTCCTGACTTTC

j_gene: TRBJ1-2
abundance: -
v_gene: TRBV7-9
d_gene: TRBD1
CDR3aa: CASSRGQGHGYTF
CDR3nt: TGTGCCAGCAGCCGAGGACAGGGCCATGGCTACACCTTC

j_gene: TRBJ1-3
abundance: few
v_gene: TRBV12-3/TRBV12-4
d_gene: -
CDR3aa: CASRRTAGNTIYF
CDR3nt: TGTGCCAGCAGGAGGACTGCGGGAAACACCATATATTTT

j_gene: TRBJ1-1
abundance: -
v_gene: TRBV5-1
d_gene: -
CDR3aa: CASGGGGNWNTEAFF
CDR3nt: TGCGCCAGCGGGGGCGGGGGCAACTGGAACACTGAAGCTTTCTTT

j_gene: TRBJ2-7
abundance: -
v_gene: TRBV6-5
d_gene: TRBD1
CDR3aa: CASSYDRATSSYEQYF
CDR3nt: TGTGCCAGCAGTTACGACAGGGCCACAAGCTCCTACGAGCAGTACTTC

j_gene: TRBJ2-2
abundance: -
v_gene: TRBV5-1
d_gene: TRBD2
CDR3aa: CASSLAGGATGELFF
CDR3nt: TGCGCCAGCAGCTTGGCCGGGGGGGCCACCGGGGAGCTGTTTTTT

j_gene: TRBJ1-3
abundance: -
v_gene: TRBV5-1
d_gene: TRBD1
CDR3aa: CASSAGQGNTIYF
CDR3nt: TGCGCCAGCAGCGCGGGACAGGGGAACACCATATATTTT

j_gene: TRBJ2-1
abundance: -
v_gene: TRBV9
d_gene: TRBD2
CDR3aa: CASSGVRPGGPDNEQFF
CDR3nt: TGTGCCAGCAGCGGCGTTCGTCCGGGGGGGCCGGACAATGAGCAGTTCTTC

j_gene: TRBJ1-3
abundance: -
v_gene: TRBV4-2
d_gene: -
CDR3aa: CASTAGNSGNTIYF
CDR3nt: TGTGCCAGCACCGCGGGGAACTCTGGAAACACCATATATTTT

j_gene: TRBJ1-2
abundance: -
v_gene: TRBV27
d_gene: -
CDR3aa: CASSDSPVYGYTF
CDR3nt: TGTGCCAGCTCAGACAGCCCCGTCTATGGCTACACCTTC

j_gene: TRBJ2-3
abundance: -
v_gene: TRBV28
d_gene: TRBD2
CDR3aa: CASSVAGVGTDTQYF
CDR3nt: TGTGCCAGCAGCGTAGCGGGAGTCGGTACAGATACGCAGTATTTT